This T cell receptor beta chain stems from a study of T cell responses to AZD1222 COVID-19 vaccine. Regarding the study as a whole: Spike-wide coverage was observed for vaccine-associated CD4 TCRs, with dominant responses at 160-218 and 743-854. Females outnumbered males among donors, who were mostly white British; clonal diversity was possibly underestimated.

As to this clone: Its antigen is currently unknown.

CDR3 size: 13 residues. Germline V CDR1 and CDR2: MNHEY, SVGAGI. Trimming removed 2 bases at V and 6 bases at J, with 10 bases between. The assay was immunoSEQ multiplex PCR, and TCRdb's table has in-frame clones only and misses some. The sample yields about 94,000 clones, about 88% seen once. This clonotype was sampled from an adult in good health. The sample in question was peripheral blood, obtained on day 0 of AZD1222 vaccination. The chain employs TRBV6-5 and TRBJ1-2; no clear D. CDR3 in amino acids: CASSYAHSDGYTF. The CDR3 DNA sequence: TGTGCCAGCAGTTACGCTCATTCGGATGGCTACACCTTC.